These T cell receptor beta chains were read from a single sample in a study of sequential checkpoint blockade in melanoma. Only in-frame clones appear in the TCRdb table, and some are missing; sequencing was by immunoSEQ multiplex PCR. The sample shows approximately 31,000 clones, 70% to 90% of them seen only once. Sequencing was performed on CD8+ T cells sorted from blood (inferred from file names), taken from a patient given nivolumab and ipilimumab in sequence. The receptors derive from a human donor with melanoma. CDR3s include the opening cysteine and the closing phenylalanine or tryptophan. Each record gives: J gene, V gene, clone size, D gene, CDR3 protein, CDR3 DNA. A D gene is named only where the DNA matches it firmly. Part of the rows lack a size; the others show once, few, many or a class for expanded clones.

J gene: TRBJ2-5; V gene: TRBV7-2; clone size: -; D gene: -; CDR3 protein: CASSLIAPPRWETQYF; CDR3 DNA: TGTGCCAGCAGCTTAATAGCGCCCCCAAGGTGGGAGACCCAGTACTTC
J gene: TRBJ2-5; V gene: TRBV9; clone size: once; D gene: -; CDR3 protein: CASSYAGLIKETQYF; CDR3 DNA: TGTGCCAGCAGCTACGCGGGACTCATAAAAGAGACCCAGTACTTC
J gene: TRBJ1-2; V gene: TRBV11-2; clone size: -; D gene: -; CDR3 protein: CASTPTDSFYGYTF; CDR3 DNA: TGTGCCAGCACCCCGACAGACAGCTTCTATGGCTACACCTTC
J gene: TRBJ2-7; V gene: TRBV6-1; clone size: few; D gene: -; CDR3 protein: CASSEGGKDEQYF; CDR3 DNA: TGTGCCAGCAGTGAAGGAGGCAAGGACGAGCAGTACTTC
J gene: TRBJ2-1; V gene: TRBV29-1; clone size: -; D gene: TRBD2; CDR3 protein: CSVQRRGSSSNEQFF; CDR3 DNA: TGCAGCGTTCAACGGCGCGGGAGTTCGTCCAATGAGCAGTTCTTC
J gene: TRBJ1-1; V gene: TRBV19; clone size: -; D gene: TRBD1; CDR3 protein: CASTSSADRGFRTEAFF; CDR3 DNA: TGTGCCAGTACCTCCTCGGCGGACAGGGGGTTTCGCACTGAAGCTTTCTTT
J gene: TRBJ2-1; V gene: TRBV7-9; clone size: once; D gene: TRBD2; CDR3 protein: CASSLVLAGHEQFF; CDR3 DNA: TGTGCCAGCAGCTTAGTACTAGCGGGTCATGAGCAGTTCTTC
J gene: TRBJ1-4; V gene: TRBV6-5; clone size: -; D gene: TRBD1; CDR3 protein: CASSYFIDRGGEKLFF; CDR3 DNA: TGTGCCAGCAGTTATTTTATCGACAGGGGTGGAGAAAAACTGTTTTTT
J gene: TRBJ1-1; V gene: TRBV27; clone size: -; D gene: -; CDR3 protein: CASSLAGLTEAFF; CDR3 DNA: TGTGCCAGCAGTTTAGCGGGACTCACTGAAGCTTTCTTT
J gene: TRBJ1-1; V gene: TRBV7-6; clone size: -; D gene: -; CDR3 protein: CASSLAGGMNTEAFF; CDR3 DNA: TGTGCCAGCAGCTTAGCGGGGGGGATGAACACTGAAGCTTTCTTT
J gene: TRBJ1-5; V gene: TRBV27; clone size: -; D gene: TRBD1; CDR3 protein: CASSPQGSAQPQHF; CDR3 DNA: TGTGCCAGCAGTCCACAGGGGTCGGCTCAGCCCCAGCATTTT
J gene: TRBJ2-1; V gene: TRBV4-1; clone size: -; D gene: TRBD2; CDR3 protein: CASSPNKGLASGRAKVYNEQFF; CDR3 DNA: TGCGCCAGCAGCCCGAATAAAGGGTTAGCTAGCGGGAGGGCTAAGGTCTACAATGAGCAGTTCTTC
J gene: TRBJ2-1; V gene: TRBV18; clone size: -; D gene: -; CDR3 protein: CASSPPTPTRGYNEQFF; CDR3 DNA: TGTGCCAGCTCACCTCCGACGCCGACTAGGGGTTACAATGAGCAGTTCTTC
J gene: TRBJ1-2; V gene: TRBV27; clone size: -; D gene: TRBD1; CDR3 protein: CASSFYETGGNYGYTF; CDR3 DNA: TGTGCCAGCAGTTTTTACGAGACAGGGGGCAACTATGGCTACACCTTC
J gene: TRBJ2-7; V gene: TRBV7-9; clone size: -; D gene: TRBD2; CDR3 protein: CASRAPLAADVYEQYF; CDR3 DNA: TGTGCCAGCAGAGCCCCCCTAGCGGCCGATGTCTACGAGCAGTACTTC
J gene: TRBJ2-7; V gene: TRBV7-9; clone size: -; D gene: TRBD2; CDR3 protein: CASRAGLVYEQYF; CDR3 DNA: TGTGCCAGCAGAGCGGGACTAGTCTACGAGCAGTACTTC